The clone carrying this T cell receptor beta chain was recorded many times. This sample stems from a study of T cells after yellow fever vaccination. A process of 5'RACE template switching, which added a universal primer site and UMIs, was used to make TCR cDNA. TCRdb re-called the 5' RACE reads through MiXCR, storing one row per CDR3 protein. The sample holds more than 80,000 distinct CDR3 sequences, 4.5% to 6% seen once. The germline V gene has CDR1 SQVTM and CDR2 ANQGSEA. CDR3 size: 13 residues. The ends were cut back, 3 bases at V and 2 bases at J, with 9 bases in the middle. The material sequenced was CD8+ T cells sorted from PBMCs, taken 10 days after the yellow fever booster vaccination. This chain joins TRBV29-1 and TRBJ2-3, with a possible D match to TRBD1 (6 bases). This TCR was recovered from a man between 18 and 35 years old who received the YFV17D yellow fever vaccine. The CDR3 DNA is TGCAGCGTTGAGGACAGAAACACAGATACGCAGTATTTT. It specifies CSVEDRNTDTQYF.